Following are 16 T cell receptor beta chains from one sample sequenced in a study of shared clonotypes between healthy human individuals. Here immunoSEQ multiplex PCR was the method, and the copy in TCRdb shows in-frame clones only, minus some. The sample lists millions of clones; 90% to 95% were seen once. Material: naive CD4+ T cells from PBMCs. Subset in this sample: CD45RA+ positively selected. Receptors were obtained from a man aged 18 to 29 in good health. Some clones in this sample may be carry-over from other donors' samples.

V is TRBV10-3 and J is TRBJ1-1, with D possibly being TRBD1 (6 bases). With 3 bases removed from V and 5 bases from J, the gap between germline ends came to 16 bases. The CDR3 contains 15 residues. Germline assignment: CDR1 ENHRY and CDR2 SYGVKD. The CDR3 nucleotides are TGTGCCATCAGTGAAGTCTCAGGGGCTCAGACTGAAGCTTTCTTT. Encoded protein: CAISEVSGAQTEAFF.

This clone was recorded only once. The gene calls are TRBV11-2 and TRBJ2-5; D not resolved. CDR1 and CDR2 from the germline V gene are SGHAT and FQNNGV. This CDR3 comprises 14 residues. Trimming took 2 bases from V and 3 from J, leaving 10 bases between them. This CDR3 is CASSLRHSKETQYF. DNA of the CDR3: TGTGCCAGCAGCTTACGCCATAGCAAAGAGACCCAGTACTTC.

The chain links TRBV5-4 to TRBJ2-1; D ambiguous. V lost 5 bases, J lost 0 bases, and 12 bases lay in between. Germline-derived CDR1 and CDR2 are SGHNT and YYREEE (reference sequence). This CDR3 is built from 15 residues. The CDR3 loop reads CASRMDVSSYNEQFF. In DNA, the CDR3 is TGTGCCAGCAGAATGGACGTAAGCTCCTACAATGAGCAGTTCTTC.

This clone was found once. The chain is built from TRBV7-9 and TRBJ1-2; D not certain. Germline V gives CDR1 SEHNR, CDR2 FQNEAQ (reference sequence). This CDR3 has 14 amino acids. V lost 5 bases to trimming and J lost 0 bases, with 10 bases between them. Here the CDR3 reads CASSVAVSNYGYTF. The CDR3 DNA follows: TGTGCCAGCAGCGTGGCAGTTTCTAACTATGGCTACACCTTC.

CDR3: CASSMGPGGYEQYF. CDR3 nucleotides: TGTGCCAGTAGTATGGGGCCCGGGGGATACGAGCAGTACTTC. The chain recombines TRBV19 with TRBJ2-7; possibly TRBD2 for D (6 bases). Germline loops: CDR1 LNHDA, CDR2 SQIVND (reference sequence). The CDR3 is 14 residues long. Trimming stripped 3 bases from V and 4 bases from J, with 13 bases between.

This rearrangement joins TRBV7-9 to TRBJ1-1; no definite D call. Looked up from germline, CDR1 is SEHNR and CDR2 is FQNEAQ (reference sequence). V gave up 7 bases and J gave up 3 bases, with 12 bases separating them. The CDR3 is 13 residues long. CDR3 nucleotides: TGTGCCAGCACCAATTATGGCCACACTGAAGCTTTCTTT. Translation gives CASTNYGHTEAFF.

CDR3 loop: CASSLAGVNYNEQFF. DNA for the CDR3: TGTGCCAGCAGCTTAGCGGGAGTCAACTACAATGAGCAGTTCTTC. The chain carries TRBV7-8 and TRBJ2-1; a weak D match, TRBD2 (5 bases). Trimming shortened V by 0 bases and J by 3 bases, and 9 bases separated the two germline ends. The CDR3 has 15 amino acids. Germline V gene data show CDR1 as SGHVS and CDR2 as FQNEAQ.

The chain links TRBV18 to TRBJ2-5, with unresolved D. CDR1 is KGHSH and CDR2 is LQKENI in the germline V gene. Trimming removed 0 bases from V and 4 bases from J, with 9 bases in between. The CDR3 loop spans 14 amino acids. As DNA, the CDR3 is TGTGCCAGCTCACCACCGGTAGGTGTAGAGACCCAGTACTTC. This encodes CASSPPVGVETQYF.

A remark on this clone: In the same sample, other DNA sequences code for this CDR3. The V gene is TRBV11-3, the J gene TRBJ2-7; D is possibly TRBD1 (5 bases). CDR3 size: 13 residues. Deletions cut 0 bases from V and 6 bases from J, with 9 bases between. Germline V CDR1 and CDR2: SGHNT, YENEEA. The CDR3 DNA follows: TGTGCCAGCAGCTTAGATAGGGGAACCGAGCAGTACTTC. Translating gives CASSLDRGTEQYF.

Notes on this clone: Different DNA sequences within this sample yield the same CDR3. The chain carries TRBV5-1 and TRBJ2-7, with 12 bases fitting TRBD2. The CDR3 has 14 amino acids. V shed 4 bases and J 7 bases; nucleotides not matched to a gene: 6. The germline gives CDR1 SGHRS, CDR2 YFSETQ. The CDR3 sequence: CASSLTSGSYEQYF. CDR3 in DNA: TGCGCCAGCAGCCTGACTAGCGGGAGTTATGAGCAGTACTTC. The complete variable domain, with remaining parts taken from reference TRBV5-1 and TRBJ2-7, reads KAGVTQTPRYLIKTRGQQVTLSCSPISGHRSVSWYQQTPGQGLQFLFEYFSETQRNKGNFPGRFSGRQFSNSRSEMNVSTLELGDSALYLCASSLTSGSYEQYFGPGTRLTVT.

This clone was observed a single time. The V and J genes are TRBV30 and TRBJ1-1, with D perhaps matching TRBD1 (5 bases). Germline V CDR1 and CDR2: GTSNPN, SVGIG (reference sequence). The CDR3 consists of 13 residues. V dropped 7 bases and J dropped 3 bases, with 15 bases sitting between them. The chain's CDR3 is CASRTRGDTEAFF. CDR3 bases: TGTGCCTCAAGGACCAGAGGGGACACTGAAGCTTTCTTT.

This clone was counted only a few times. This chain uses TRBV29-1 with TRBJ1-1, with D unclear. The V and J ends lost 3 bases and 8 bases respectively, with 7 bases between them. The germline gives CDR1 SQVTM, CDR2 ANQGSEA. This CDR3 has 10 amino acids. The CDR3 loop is CSVEDGEAFF. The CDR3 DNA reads TGCAGCGTTGAGGACGGGGAAGCTTTCTTT.

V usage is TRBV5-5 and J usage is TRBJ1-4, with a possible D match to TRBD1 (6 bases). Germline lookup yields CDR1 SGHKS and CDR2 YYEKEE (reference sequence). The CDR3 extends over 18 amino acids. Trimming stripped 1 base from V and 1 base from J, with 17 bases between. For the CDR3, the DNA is TGTGCCAGCAGCTTGCTGCCAGGGGTGGTTGAAACTAATGAAAAACTGTTTTTT. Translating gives CASSLLPGVVETNEKLFF. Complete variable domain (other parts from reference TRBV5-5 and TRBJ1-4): DAGVTQSPTHLIKTRGQQVTLRCSPISGHKSVSWYQQVLGQGPQFIFQYYEKEERGRGNFPDRFSARQFPNYSSELNVNALLLGDSALYLCASSLLPGVVETNEKLFFGSGTQLSVL.

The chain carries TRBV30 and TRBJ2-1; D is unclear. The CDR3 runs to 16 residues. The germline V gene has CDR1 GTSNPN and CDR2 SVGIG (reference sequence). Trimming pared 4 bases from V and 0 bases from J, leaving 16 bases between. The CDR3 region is CAWIQAPRASYNEQFF. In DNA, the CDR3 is TGTGCCTGGATTCAGGCTCCCAGAGCCTCCTACAATGAGCAGTTCTTC.

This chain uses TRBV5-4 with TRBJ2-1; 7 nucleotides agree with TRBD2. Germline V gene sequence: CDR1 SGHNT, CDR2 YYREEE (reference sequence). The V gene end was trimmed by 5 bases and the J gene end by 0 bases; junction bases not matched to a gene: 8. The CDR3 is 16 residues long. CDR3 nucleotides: TGTGCCAGCAGTGTGGCGGGGGTGAGCTCCTACAATGAGCAGTTCTTC. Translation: CASSVAGVSSYNEQFF. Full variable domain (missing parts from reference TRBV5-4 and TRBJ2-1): ETGVTQSPTHLIKTRGQQVTLRCSSQSGHNTVSWYQQALGQGPQFIFQYYREEENGRGNFPPRFSGLQFPNYSSELNVNALELDDSALYLCASSVAGVSSYNEQFFGPGTRLTVL.

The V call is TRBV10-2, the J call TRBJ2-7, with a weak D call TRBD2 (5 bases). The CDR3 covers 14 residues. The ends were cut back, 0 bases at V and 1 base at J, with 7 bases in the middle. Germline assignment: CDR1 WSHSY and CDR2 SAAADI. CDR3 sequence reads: CASSESRVSYEQYF. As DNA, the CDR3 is TGCGCCAGCAGTGAGTCGCGGGTGTCCTACGAGCAGTACTTC.